This T cell receptor (beta chain) originates from a study of cytomegalovirus exposure and HLA in healthy donors. The overall study: Out of 398 genotyped donors, about 84% belonged to the Caucasian-associated ancestry cluster.

The primer mix had 60 Vbeta and 13 Jbeta primers. The protocol was immunoSEQ multiplex PCR, while the TCRdb copy is restricted to in-frame clones and leaves out a portion. The table lists roughly 150,000 clones, 75% to 90% of them singletons. Germline V CDR1 and CDR2: LNHDA, SQIVND (reference sequence). Trimming cost V 5 bases and J 7 bases; bases outside gene matches: 10. The length of the CDR3 is 15 residues. Details on this clone: As yet, its antigen is unknown.

Study observations and caveats: It was reportedly the case that the classifier diagnosed cytomegalovirus status with high specificity and sensitivity. 87-base-pair reads could not separate some V segments, including TRBV6-2 and TRBV6-3.

The specimen sequenced was PBMCs. The receptor was derived from a male donor in good health and CMV-seronegative. This chain links TRBV19 with TRBJ1-4; 7 bases fit TRBD1. In DNA form, the CDR3 reads TGTGCCAGTAGTCCATACAGGGGCCGAGGTGAAAAACTGTTTTTT. This translates into CASSPYRGRGEKLFF.